The 24 T cell receptor beta chains given below trace back to one sample, sequenced in a study of blood T cell repertoires in COVID-19 (dated by TCRdb to between 2020 and 2021). The library was produced with the immunoSEQ multiplex PCR assay. What TCRdb holds here is the immuneACCESS table cut down to in-frame rearrangements. Part of the clones is not present; checked against another copy, under half of the missing clones reflect an unresolved V gene, and the others are unexplained. The sample table contains about 200,000 clones; only one count was recorded for about 90% of them. Approximately 7.6% of the sample goes to the ten largest clones. The sample was PBMCs or T cells enriched from blood (not recorded which). The source of these receptors is a woman between 18 and 29 years old who had recovered from COVID-19.

The chain couples TRBV5-6 to TRBJ2-7; 8 bases are a match to TRBD2. Germline CDR1 is SGHDT and CDR2 is YYEEEE. V was clipped by 6 bases and J by 2 bases; unmatched bases: 7. CDR3 size: 14 residues. The CDR3 DNA follows: TGTGCCAGCACTCGGCACGGGGGGGCCTACGAGCAGTACTTC. It yields the protein CASTRHGGAYEQYF.

This clone was recorded a few times. V is TRBV27 and J is TRBJ2-7, with 10 bases identical to TRBD1. Trimming cost V 0 bases and J 3 bases; bases outside gene matches: 8. CDR3 length: 17 residues. Per germline, CDR1 MNHEY and CDR2 SMNVEV (reference sequence). CDR3: CASSLSTGTGAIYEQYF. For the CDR3, the DNA is TGTGCCAGCAGTTTATCTACCGGGACAGGGGCGATCTACGAGCAGTACTTC.

This clone was observed a single time. The gene calls are TRBV4-1 and TRBJ2-3; 12 bases agree with TRBD2. Germline assignment: CDR1 MGHRA and CDR2 YSYEKL. V trimming: 2 bases; J trimming: 4 bases; junction bases outside the gene matches: 4. This CDR3 is built from 16 residues. The CDR3, as DNA: TGCGCCAGCAGCCAACCCCGGACTAGCGGGGCAGATACGCAGTATTTT. Residues: CASSQPRTSGADTQYF.

The chain combines TRBV4-1 with TRBJ2-2; D is uncertain. The V gene's germline CDR1 is MGHRA and CDR2 YSYEKL. V was trimmed by 4 bases and J by 6 bases, leaving 18 bases between them. The CDR3 is 16 residues long. CDR3 protein: CASSLRWFTSAGELFF. The CDR3 DNA reads TGCGCCAGCAGCCTCCGATGGTTTACGAGCGCCGGGGAGCTGTTTTTT.

The V call is TRBV3-1 (or the pseudogene TRBV3-2), the J call TRBJ2-2, with TRBD2 matching over 10 bases. The CDR3 is 19 amino acids. J was trimmed by 1 base and V by 3 bases; bases with no gene match: 11. Germline V lookup: CDR1 LGHDT, CDR2 YNNKEL (reference sequence). CDR3 protein: CASSQGDRGLAENTGELFF. In DNA form, the CDR3 reads TGTGCCAGCAGCCAGGGGGATCGCGGACTAGCGGAGAACACCGGGGAGCTGTTTTTT.

A note on this clone: This clone may be a read error of a much larger clone one base away. This chain connects TRBV11-2 to TRBJ1-1; the D is unclear. The CDR3 consists of 12 residues. Germline CDR1 and CDR2: SGHAT and FQNNGV. V gave up 3 bases and J gave up 3 bases, with 5 bases separating them. The CDR3 bases are TGTGCCAGCAGCTTCGGGGACACTGAAGCTTTCTTT. This codes for CASSFGDTEAFF.

This chain links TRBV5-4 with TRBJ2-1; 7 nucleotides line up with TRBD2. Germline loops: CDR1 SGHNT, CDR2 YYREEE (reference sequence). Germline trimming cut 4 bases from V and 4 bases from J; bases unmatched to any gene: 11. The CDR3 loop spans 16 amino acids. This CDR3 reads CASSRLANQRYNEQFF. The CDR3 bases are TGTGCCAGCAGCAGACTAGCCAACCAACGATACAATGAGCAGTTCTTC.

This clone is a singleton in its sample. The CDR3 protein is CASSSGTATNEKLFF. CDR3 DNA: TGTGCCAGCAGCTCCGGGACAGCAACTAATGAAAAACTGTTTTTT. This rearrangement joins TRBV6-5 to TRBJ1-4, with 7 bases fitting TRBD1. Germline V gives CDR1 MNHEY, CDR2 SVGAGI. CDR3 length: 15 amino acids. V shed 6 bases and J 0 bases; nucleotides not matched to a gene: 4.

The V gene is TRBV6-5, the J gene TRBJ1-2, with 9 positions matching TRBD1. The J segment lost 6 bases and the V segment lost 5 bases, leaving 7 bases of the junction unmatched. Germline V gene sequence: CDR1 MNHEY, CDR2 SVGAGI. There are 14 residues in the CDR3. As DNA, the CDR3 is TGTGCCAGCAGTCCACAGGGGGCCTCCCATGGCTACACCTTC. Its translation is CASSPQGASHGYTF.

The chain recombines TRBV6-5 with TRBJ1-3; 7 nucleotides align to TRBD1. CDR1 MNHEY and CDR2 SVGAGI come from the germline V gene. CDR3 length equals 14 residues. With 5 bases clipped from V and 3 bases from J, the junction kept 4 bases outside the gene matches. The CDR3 protein is CASSLQGNGNTIYF. For the CDR3, the DNA is TGTGCCAGCAGTCTACAGGGGAATGGAAACACCATATATTTT.

The chain is built from TRBV5-1 and TRBJ1-5; possible D gene TRBD1, 5 bases. CDR1 SGHRS and CDR2 YFSETQ come from the germline V gene. The CDR3 is 14 residues long. V lost 4 bases to trimming and J lost 4 bases, with 12 bases between them. CDR3 loop: CASSLGRGNQPQHF. CDR3 nucleotide sequence: TGCGCCAGCAGCCTGGGGAGGGGTAATCAGCCCCAGCATTTT.

The chain joins TRBV19 to TRBJ1-1, with a weak D call TRBD1 (5 bases). Germline assignment: CDR1 LNHDA and CDR2 SQIVND (reference sequence). With 1 base removed from V and 4 bases from J, the gap between germline ends came to 13 bases. There are 15 residues in the CDR3. CDR3: CASSIVPGKGTEAFF. The CDR3 DNA is TGTGCCAGTAGTATAGTCCCAGGGAAGGGCACTGAAGCTTTCTTT.

The gene calls are TRBV6-4 and TRBJ2-1; 11 bases agree with TRBD2. CDR3 length: 16 amino acids. Germline CDR1 and CDR2: MRHNA and SNTAGT. The ends lost 2 bases at V and 4 bases at J; junction bases unmatched: 4. The CDR3 here is CASSDPTSGGYNEQFF. The DNA of the CDR3 is TGTGCCAGCAGTGACCCTACTAGCGGGGGATACAATGAGCAGTTCTTC.

The chain employs TRBV3-1 (or the pseudogene TRBV3-2) and TRBJ1-5; no firm D call. The CDR3 contains 15 residues. The V gene lost 1 base and the J gene lost 2 bases, with 9 bases spanning the gap. Germline V gene lookup returns CDR1 LGHDT and CDR2 YNNKEL (reference sequence). CDR3 nucleotides: TGTGCCAGCAGCCAAGGCCCCCAGGGCAATCAGCCCCAGCATTTT. Its protein is CASSQGPQGNQPQHF.

CDR3 loop: CASSPRSVERNQPQHF. The CDR3 DNA reads as TGTGCCAGCTCACCAAGATCGGTCGAGCGCAATCAGCCCCAGCATTTT. The chain combines TRBV18 with TRBJ1-5; D gene ambiguous. In germline, CDR1 is KGHSH, CDR2 LQKENI. The V and J ends lost 2 bases and 2 bases respectively, with 13 bases between them. CDR3 length: 16 residues.

V gene TRBV27 combines with J gene TRBJ2-1; TRBD1 matches 10 bases. This CDR3 has 17 residues. The V and J ends lost 0 bases and 8 bases, in that order; junction bases with no gene match: 10. Germline lookup yields CDR1 MNHEY and CDR2 SMNVEV (reference sequence). In nucleotides, the CDR3 is TGTGCCAGCAGTTTATCGGGGCGACAGGGGGCGTACTATGAGCAGTTCTTC. Translated, it gives CASSLSGRQGAYYEQFF.

The V call is TRBV7-9, the J call TRBJ1-2, with 9 bases identical to TRBD1. The CDR3 has 14 residues. J gave up 6 bases and V 1 base, and 3 bases lay outside the gene matches. Germline-derived CDR1 and CDR2 are SEHNR and FQNEAQ (reference sequence). This chain's CDR3 is CASSLEGQGDGYTF. The CDR3 DNA is TGTGCCAGCAGCTTAGAGGGACAGGGCGATGGCTACACCTTC.

The J gene is TRBJ2-5, the V gene TRBV5-1, with a tentative D call TRBD2 (7 bases). Germline values: CDR1 SGHRS, CDR2 YFSETQ. This CDR3 comprises 17 residues. Deletions cut 0 bases from V and 3 bases from J, with 18 bases between. The CDR3 DNA is TGCGCCAGCAGCTTGGTTTTGGGCGGGGGCCCCGAAGAGACCCAGTACTTC. This translates into CASSLVLGGGPEETQYF.

The chain is built from TRBV21-1 and TRBJ2-7; TRBD1, the table's D call, lacks a check against the DNA. TRBV21-1 is a pseudogene. CDR3 length: 19 amino acids. CDR3 sequence (DNA): TGTGCCAGCAGCAAAGAACCAGACACCAGGGGGCTCTTATCCTACGAGCAGTACTTC. Translation gives CASSKEPDTRGLLSYEQYF.

This clone has just a few counts. The V call is TRBV27, the J call TRBJ2-7, with TRBD1 matching over 9 bases. Trimming removed 6 bases from V and 4 bases from J; junction bases left unmatched: 10. This CDR3 region has 15 residues. Germline assignment: CDR1 MNHEY and CDR2 SMNVEV (reference sequence). CDR3 protein: CASSRFGTGSYEQYF. CDR3 DNA: TGTGCCAGCAGCCGATTTGGGACAGGGAGTTACGAGCAGTACTTC.

The chain joins TRBV14 to TRBJ2-7; TRBD1 agrees at 7 bases. Trimming cost V 1 base and J 3 bases; bases outside gene matches: 3. This CDR3 is built from 14 residues. The V gene's germline CDR1 is SGHDN and CDR2 FVKESK. Here the CDR3 DNA reads TGTGCCAGCAGCCAAGGGCAGGGGGTCTACGAGCAGTACTTC. This encodes CASSQGQGVYEQYF. The entire variable domain, with the rest obtained from reference TRBV14 and TRBJ2-7, is as follows: EAGVTQFPSHSVIEKGQTVTLRCDPISGHDNLYWYRRVMGKEIKFLLHFVKESKQDESGMPNNRFLAERTGGTYSTLKVQPAELEDSGVYFCASSQGQGVYEQYFGPGTRLTVT.

V usage is TRBV19 and J usage is TRBJ1-5, with D perhaps matching TRBD1 (6 bases). This CDR3 region has 14 residues. Trimming removed 3 bases from V and 7 bases from J, with 13 bases in between. The germline gives CDR1 LNHDA, CDR2 SQIVND (reference sequence). The chain's CDR3 is CASSINRRGQPQHF. CDR3 nucleotides: TGTGCCAGTAGTATCAACCGTAGGGGGCAGCCCCAGCATTTT. Combining the CDR3 with reference TRBV19 and TRBJ1-5 gives the whole variable domain DGGITQSPKYLFRKEGQNVTLSCEQNLNHDAMYWYRQDPGQGLRLIYYSQIVNDFQKGDIAEGYSVSREKKESFPLTVTSAQKNPTAFYLCASSINRRGQPQHFGDGTRLSIL.

The chain uses TRBV7-9 and TRBJ1-4, with 7 bases aligning to TRBD1. The CDR3 covers 15 residues. The trim removed 5 bases at V and 2 bases at J, leaving 5 bases unmatched. Germline CDR1 SEHNR, CDR2 FQNEAQ (reference sequence). The CDR3 nucleotides are TGTGCCAGCAGCCTAGGGACAGCGACTAATGAAAAACTGTTTTTT. Translation gives CASSLGTATNEKLFF.

This clone has a single count. The chain couples TRBV11-1 to TRBJ1-1; possible D gene TRBD1, 5 bases. This CDR3 region has 15 residues. The germline gives CDR1 SGHAT, CDR2 FQDESV (reference sequence). V lost 5 bases to trimming and J lost 4 bases, with 17 bases between them. CDR3 sequence reads: CASSPWVGPATEAFF. CDR3 DNA sequence: TGTGCCAGCAGCCCCTGGGTGGGGCCGGCCACTGAAGCTTTCTTT.